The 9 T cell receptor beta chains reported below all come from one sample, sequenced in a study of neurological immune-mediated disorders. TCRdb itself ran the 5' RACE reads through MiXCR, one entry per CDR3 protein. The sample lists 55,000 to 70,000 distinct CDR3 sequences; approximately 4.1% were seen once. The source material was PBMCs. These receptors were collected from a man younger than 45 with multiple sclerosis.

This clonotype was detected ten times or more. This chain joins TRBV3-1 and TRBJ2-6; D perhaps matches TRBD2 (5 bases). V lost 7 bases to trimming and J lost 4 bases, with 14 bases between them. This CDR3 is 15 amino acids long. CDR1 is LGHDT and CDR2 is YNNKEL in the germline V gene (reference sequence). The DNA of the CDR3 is TGTGCCAGCAACTATGAGGGAACCGGGGCCAACGTCCTGACTTTC. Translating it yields CASNYEGTGANVLTF.

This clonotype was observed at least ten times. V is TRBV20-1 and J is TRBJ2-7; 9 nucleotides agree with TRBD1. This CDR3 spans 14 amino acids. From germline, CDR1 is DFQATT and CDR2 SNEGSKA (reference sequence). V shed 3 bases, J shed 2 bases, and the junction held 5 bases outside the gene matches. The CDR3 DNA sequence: TGCAGTGCTAGTACCTGGGACAGGGCCTACGAGCAGTACTTC. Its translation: CSASTWDRAYEQYF.

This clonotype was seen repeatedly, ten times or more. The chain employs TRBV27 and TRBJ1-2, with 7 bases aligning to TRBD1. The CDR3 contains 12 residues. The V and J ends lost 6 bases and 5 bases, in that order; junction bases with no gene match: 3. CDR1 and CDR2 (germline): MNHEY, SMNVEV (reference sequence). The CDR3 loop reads CASRQGRYGYTF. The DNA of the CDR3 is TGTGCCAGCAGACAGGGGAGGTATGGCTACACCTTC.

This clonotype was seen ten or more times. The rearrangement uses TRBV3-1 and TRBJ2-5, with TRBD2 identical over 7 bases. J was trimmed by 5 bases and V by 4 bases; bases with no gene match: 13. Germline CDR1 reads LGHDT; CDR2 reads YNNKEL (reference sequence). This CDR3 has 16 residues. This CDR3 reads CASSRHRAGSWETQYF. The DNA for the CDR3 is TGTGCCAGCAGCCGTCACCGAGCGGGGAGCTGGGAGACCCAGTACTTC.

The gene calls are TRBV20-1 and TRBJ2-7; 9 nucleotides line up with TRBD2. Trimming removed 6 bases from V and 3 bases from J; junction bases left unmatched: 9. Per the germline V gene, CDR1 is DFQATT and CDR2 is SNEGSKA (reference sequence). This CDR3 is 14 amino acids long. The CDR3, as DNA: TGCAGTGCAAGCCCCCCAGCGGGGGGCTACGAGCAGTACTTC. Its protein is CSASPPAGGYEQYF.

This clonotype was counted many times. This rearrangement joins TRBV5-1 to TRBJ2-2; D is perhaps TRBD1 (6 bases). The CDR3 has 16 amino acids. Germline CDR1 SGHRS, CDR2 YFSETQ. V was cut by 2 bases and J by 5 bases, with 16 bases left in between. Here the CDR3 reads CASSLSGTRTTGELFF. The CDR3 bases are TGCGCCAGCAGCTTATCCGGGACAAGGACGACCGGGGAGCTGTTTTTT.

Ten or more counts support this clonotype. CDR3 sequence: CAALGYYGYTF. In nucleotides, the CDR3 is TGTGCCGCGTTGGGCTACTATGGCTACACCTTC. This chain uses TRBV6-1 with TRBJ1-2, with D uncertain. V gave up 11 bases and J gave up 3 bases, with 10 bases separating them. The CDR3 is made up of 11 amino acids. CDR1 is MNHNS, CDR2 SASEGT, per germline.

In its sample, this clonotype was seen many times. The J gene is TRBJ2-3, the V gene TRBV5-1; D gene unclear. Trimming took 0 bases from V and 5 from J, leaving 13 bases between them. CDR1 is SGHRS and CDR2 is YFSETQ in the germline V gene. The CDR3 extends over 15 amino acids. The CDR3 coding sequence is TGCGCCAGCAGCTTGGCGCAGGCCGTCCAAGATACGCAGTATTTT. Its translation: CASSLAQAVQDTQYF.

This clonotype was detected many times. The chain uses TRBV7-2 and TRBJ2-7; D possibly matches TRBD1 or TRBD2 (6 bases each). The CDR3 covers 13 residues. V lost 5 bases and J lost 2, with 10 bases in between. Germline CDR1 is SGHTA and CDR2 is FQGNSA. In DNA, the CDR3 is TGTGCCAGCAGCCAAAGGGGGGCCTACGAGCAGTACTTC. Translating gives CASSQRGAYEQYF.